Sequencing of this TCR beta chain was carried out in a study of T cells in tuberculosis. Libraries were prepared by immunoSEQ multiplex PCR; TCRdb keeps only in-frame clonotypes and omits some of them. The sample records under 40,000 clones, nearly 95% being singletons. CDR1 and CDR2 (germline): LGHNT, FRNRAP. Trimming removed 0 bases from V and 4 bases from J; junction bases left unmatched: 9. The CDR3 runs to 17 residues. V gene TRBV12-5 combines with J gene TRBJ1-5, with TRBD1 matching over 7 bases. The source of this sequence is a donor aged 10-29 years with latent tuberculosis or without tuberculosis infection. The source material was PBMCs. Here the CDR3 DNA reads TGTGCTAGTGGTTTGGTACTAGGCAGGGGGAGTAATCAGCCCCAGCATTTT. It codes for CASGLVLGRGSNQPQHF.